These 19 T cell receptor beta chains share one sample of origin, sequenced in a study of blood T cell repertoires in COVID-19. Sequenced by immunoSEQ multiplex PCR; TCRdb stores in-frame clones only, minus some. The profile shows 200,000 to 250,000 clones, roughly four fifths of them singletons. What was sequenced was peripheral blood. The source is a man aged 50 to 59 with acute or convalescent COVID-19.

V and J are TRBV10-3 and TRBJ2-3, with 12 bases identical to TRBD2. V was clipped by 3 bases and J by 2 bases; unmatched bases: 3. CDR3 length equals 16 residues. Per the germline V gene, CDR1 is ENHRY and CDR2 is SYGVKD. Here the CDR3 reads CAISDLAGGLTDTQYF. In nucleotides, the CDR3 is TGTGCCATCAGTGACCTAGCGGGGGGGCTCACAGATACGCAGTATTTT.

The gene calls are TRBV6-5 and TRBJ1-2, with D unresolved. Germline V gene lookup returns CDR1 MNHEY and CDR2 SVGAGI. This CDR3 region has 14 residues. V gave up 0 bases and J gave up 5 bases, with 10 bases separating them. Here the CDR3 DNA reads TGTGCCAGCAGTTACTCGTTGGCCAGTTATGGCTACACCTTC. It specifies CASSYSLASYGYTF.

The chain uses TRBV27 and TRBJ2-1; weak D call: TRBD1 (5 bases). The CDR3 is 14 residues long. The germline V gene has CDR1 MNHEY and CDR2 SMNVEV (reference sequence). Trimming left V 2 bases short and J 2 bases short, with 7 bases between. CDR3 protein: CASSLQGTYNEQFF. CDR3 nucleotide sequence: TGTGCCAGCAGTTTACAGGGTACCTACAATGAGCAGTTCTTC.

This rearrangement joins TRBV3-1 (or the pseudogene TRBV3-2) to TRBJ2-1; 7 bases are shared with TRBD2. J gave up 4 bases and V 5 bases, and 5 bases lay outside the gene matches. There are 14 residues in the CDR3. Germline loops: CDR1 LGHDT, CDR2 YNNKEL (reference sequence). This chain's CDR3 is CASSSRLAYNEQFF. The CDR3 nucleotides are TGTGCCAGCAGCTCCCGACTAGCATACAATGAGCAGTTCTTC.

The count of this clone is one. CDR3 nucleotides: TGTGCCAACACAGACAGAGTTAACACCGGGGAGCTGTTTTTT. Translation gives CANTDRVNTGELFF. J is TRBJ2-2 and V is TRBV7-9; possibly TRBD1 for D (5 bases). V gave up 10 bases and J gave up 2 bases, with 14 bases separating them. Per the germline V gene, CDR1 is SEHNR and CDR2 is FQNEAQ (reference sequence). CDR3 length: 14 amino acids.

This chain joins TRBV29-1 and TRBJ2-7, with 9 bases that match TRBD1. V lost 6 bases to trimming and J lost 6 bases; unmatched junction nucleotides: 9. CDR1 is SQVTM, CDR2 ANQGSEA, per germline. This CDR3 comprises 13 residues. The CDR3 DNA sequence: TGCAGCGTCGGCGGGACAGGGATGGGCGAGCAGTACTTC. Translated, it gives CSVGGTGMGEQYF.

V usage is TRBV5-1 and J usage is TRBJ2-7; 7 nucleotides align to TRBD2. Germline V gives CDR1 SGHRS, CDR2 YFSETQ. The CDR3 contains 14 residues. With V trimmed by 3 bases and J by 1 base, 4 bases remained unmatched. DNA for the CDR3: TGCGCCAGCAGCTGGGGGGGAGTGTCCTACGAGCAGTACTTC. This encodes CASSWGGVSYEQYF.

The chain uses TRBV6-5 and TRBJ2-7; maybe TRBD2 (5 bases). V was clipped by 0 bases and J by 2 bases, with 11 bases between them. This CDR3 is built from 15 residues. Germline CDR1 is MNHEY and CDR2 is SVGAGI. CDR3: CASSYSLASPYEQYF. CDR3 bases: TGTGCCAGCAGTTACTCTCTAGCTAGCCCCTACGAGCAGTACTTC.

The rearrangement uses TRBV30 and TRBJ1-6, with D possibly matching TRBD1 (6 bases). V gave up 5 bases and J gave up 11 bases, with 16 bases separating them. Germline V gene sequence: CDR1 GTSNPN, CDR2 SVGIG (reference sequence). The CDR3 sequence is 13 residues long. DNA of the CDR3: TGTGCCTGGGCCGAGGGGGGGCGTACACCCCTCCACTTT. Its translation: CAWAEGGRTPLHF.

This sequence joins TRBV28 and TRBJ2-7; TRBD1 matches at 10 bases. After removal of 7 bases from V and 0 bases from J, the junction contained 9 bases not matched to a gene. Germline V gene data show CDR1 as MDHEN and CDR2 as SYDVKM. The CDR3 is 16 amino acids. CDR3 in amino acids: CASNTVRTGGSYEQYF. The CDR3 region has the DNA TGTGCCAGCAATACCGTTAGGACAGGGGGCTCCTACGAGCAGTACTTC.

The CDR3: CASSQTYYEQYF. DNA of the CDR3: TGTGCCAGCAGTCAAACATACTACGAGCAGTACTTC. The chain is built from TRBV28 and TRBJ2-7; D is unresolved. Per germline, CDR1 MDHEN and CDR2 SYDVKM. With 5 bases removed from V and 3 bases from J, the gap between germline ends came to 8 bases. There are 12 residues in the CDR3.

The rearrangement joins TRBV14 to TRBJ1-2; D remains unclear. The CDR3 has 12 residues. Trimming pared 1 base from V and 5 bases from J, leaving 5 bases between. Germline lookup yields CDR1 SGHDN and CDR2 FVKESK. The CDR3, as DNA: TGTGCCAGCAGCCAAGGGGCTTATGGCTACACCTTC. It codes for CASSQGAYGYTF.

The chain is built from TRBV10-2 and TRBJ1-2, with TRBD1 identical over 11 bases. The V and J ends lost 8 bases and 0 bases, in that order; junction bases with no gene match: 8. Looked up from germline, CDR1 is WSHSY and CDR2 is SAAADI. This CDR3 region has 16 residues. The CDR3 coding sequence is TGCGCCAGCGTCGGGACAGGGGGTTTAGCTAACTATGGCTACACCTTC. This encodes CASVGTGGLANYGYTF.

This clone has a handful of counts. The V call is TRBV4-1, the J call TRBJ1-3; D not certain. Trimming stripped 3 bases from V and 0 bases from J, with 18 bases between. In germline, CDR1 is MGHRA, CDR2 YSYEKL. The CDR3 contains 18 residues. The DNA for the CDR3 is TGCGCCAGCAGCCAGACCGCGGGGATTATTGACTCTGGAAACACCATATATTTT. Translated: CASSQTAGIIDSGNTIYF.

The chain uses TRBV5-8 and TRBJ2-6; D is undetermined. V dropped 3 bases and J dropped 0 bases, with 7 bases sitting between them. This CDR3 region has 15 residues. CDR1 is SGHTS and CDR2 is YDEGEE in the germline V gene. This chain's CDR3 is CASSSRISGANVLTF. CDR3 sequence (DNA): TGTGCCAGCAGCTCCAGGATCTCTGGGGCCAACGTCCTGACTTTC.

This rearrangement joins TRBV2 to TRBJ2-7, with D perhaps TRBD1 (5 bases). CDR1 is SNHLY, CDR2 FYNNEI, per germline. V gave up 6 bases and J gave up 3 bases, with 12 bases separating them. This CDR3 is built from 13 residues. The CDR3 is CASRETEDYEQYF. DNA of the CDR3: TGTGCCAGCAGGGAGACAGAAGACTACGAGCAGTACTTC.

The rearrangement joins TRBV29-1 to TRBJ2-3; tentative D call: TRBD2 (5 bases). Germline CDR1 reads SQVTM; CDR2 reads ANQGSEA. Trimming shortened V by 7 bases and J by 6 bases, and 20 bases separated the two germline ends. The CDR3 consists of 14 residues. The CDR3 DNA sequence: TGCAGCGGCCAACCGCCTAGCCTAGGTGATACGCAGTATTTT. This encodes CSGQPPSLGDTQYF.

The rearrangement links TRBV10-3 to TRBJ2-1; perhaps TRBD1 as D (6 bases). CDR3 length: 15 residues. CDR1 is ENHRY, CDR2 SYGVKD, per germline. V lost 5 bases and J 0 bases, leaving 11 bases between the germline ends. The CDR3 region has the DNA TGTGCCATCAGTATTGACAGGAGCTCCTACAATGAGCAGTTCTTC. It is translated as CAISIDRSSYNEQFF.

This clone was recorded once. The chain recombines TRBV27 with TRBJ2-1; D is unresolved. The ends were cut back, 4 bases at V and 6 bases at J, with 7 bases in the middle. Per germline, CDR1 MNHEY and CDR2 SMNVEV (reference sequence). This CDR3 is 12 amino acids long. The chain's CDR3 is CASSSPGNEQFF. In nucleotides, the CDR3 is TGTGCCAGCAGTTCCCCCGGCAATGAGCAGTTCTTC.